This TCR beta chain comes out of a study of T cell changes during pregnancy in multiple sclerosis. Sequencing used immunoSEQ multiplex PCR; TCRdb keeps in-frame clones, though not all of them. The table includes roughly 73,000 clones, roughly nine tenths detected once. V dropped 7 bases and J dropped 0; count of bases not matched to a gene: 6. Germline V gene lookup returns CDR1 LNHNV and CDR2 YYDKDF (reference sequence). The CDR3 contains 16 residues. Source: peripheral blood, taken in the second trimester of pregnancy. The gene calls are TRBV15 and TRBJ2-6; 7 positions agree with TRBD1. This TCR derives from a female donor in good health, enrolled as a control in a pregnancy study. This chain's CDR3 is CATNPGQSSGANVLTF. The CDR3 DNA reads TGTGCCACCAACCCGGGACAGAGCTCTGGGGCCAACGTCCTGACTTTC.